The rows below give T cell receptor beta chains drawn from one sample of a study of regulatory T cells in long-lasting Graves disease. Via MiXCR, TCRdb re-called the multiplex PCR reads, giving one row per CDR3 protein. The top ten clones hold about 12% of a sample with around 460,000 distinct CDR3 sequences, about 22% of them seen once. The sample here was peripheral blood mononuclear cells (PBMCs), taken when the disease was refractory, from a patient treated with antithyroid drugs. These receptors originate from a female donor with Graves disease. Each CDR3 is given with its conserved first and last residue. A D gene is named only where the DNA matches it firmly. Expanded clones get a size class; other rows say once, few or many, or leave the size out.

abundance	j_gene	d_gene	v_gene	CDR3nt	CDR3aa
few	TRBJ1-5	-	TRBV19	TGTGCCACCTCCAGGGAGAGCAATCAGCCCCAGCATTTT	CATSRESNQPQHF
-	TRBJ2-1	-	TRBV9	TGTGCCAGCAGCCGCTCATTGGGGGGCCCAAATGAGCAGTTCTTC	CASSRSLGGPNEQFF
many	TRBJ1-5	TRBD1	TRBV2	TGTGCCAGCAGCGGACAGGGGGACAATCAGCCCCAGCATTTT	CASSGQGDNQPQHF
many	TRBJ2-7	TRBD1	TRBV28	TGTGCCAGCAGTTTACTGACAGGGACCGAGCAGTACTTC	CASSLLTGTEQYF
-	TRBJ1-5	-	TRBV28	TGTGCCATCGGGCCCCTGGAGGAGAGGCCCCAGCATTTT	CAIGPLEERPQHF
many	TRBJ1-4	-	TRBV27	TGTGCCAGCAGCAAAGGCCGAAACGAACCTAGAAAAAAACTGTTTTTT	CASSKGRNEPRKKLFF
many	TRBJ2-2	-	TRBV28	TGTGCCAGCAGTTTCGCGCCGAACACCGGGGAGCTGTTTTTT	CASSFAPNTGELFF
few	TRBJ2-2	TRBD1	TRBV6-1	TGTGCCAGCAAAAAGGCAGGGGGCCCCGGGGAGCTGTTTTTT	CASKKAGGPGELFF
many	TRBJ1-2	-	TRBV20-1	TGCAGTGCTAGAGACCCCGGACAGAATGGCTATGGCTACACCTTC	CSARDPGQNGYGYTF
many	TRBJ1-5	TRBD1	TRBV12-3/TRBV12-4	TGTGCCAGCAGCCAAGGGACAGGGGGTTATCAGCCCCAGCATTTT	CASSQGTGGYQPQHF
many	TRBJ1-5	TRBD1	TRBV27	TGTGCCAGCCGGCGACAGGGGGGTCAGCCCCAGCATTTT	CASRRQGGQPQHF
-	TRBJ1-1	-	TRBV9	TGTGCCAGCAGCGTAGAAGGGGGTCGGGACACTGAAGCTTTCTTT	CASSVEGGRDTEAFF
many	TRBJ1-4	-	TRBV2	TGTGCCAGCAGTGCCACGGCAACTAATGAAAAACTGTTTTTT	CASSATATNEKLFF
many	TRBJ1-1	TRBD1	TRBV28	TGTGCCAGCAGTTTATCAGGGGGGAGCACTGAAGCTTTCTTT	CASSLSGGSTEAFF
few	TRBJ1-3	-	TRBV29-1	TGCAGCGTTCTCGACGGCGGAAGAAACACCATATATTTT	CSVLDGGRNTIYF
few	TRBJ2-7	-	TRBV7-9	TGTGCCAGCAGCCTTTCGTCCGGGACGGGGAGCTCCTACGAGCAGTACTTC	CASSLSSGTGSSYEQYF
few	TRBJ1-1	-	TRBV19	TGTGCCAGTGTTGGAAGAGGTAACACTGAAGCTTTCTTT	CASVGRGNTEAFF
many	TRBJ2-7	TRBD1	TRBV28	TGTGCCAGCAGTTTCACCCCGGGACAGGACTACGAGCAGTACTTC	CASSFTPGQDYEQYF
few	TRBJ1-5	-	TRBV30	TGTGCCTGGAGTGCCCGGAGCAGACACAATCAGCCCCAGCATTTT	CAWSARSRHNQPQHF
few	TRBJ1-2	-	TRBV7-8	TGTGCCAGCAGCTTATTGCCCCGAGGCGACGTGGGATACACCTTC	CASSLLPRGDVGYTF
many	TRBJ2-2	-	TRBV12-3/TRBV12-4	TGTGCCAGCACCGATCGGTGGGGTAGCGCCGGGGAGCTGTTTTTT	CASTDRWGSAGELFF
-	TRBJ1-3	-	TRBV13	TGTGCCAGCGATGGTGGCCTTGACTCTGGAAACACCATATATTTT	CASDGGLDSGNTIYF
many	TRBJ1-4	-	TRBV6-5	TGTGCCAGCAGTTACTCCGGACAGCCTAATGAAAAACTGTTTTTT	CASSYSGQPNEKLFF
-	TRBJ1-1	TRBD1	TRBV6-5	TGTGCCAGCAGTTATTGGACAGGTGCCAATCCTTTCTTT	CASSYWTGANPFF
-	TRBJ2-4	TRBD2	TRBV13	TGTGCCAGCAGCTTGAGGGGCGGGGGAAACATTCAGTACTTC	CASSLRGGGNIQYF
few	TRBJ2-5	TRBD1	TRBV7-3	TGTGCCAGCAGCTTAGGAGACAGGGATAAAGAGACCCAGTACTTC	CASSLGDRDKETQYF
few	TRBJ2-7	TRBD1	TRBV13	TGTGCCAGCAGCCCACAGGGGTTCGCACCCTACGAGCAGTACTTC	CASSPQGFAPYEQYF
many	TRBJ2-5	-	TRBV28	TGTGCCAGCAGCCTAACCCGGGACATCCCGTACCAAGAGACCCAGTACTTC	CASSLTRDIPYQETQYF
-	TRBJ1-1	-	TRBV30	TGTGCCTGGATGGTATGGCGGAACACTGAAGCTTTCTTT	CAWMVWRNTEAFF
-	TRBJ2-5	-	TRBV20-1	TGCAGTGCTGAGTACCAAGAGACCCAGTACTTC	CSAEYQETQYF
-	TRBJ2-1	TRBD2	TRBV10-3	TGTGCCATCAGCGGGACTAGCGGTGACAATGAGCAGTTCTTC	CAISGTSGDNEQFF
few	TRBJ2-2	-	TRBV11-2	TGTGCCAGCAGCCCAGGCCCCTACCGGAGGGACACCGGGGAGCTGTTTTTT	CASSPGPYRRDTGELFF
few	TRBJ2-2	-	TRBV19	TGTGCCAGTCGAAAGGCAGGGGAGGCGAACACCGGGGAGCTGTTTTTT	CASRKAGEANTGELFF
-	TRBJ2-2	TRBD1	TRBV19	TGTGCCAGTAGAAGACAGGGGTACACCGGGGAGCCGTTTTTT	CASRRQGYTGEPFF
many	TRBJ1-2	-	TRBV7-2	TGTGCCAGCAGCTTGTCGACGGAAGACTATGGCTACACCTTC	CASSLSTEDYGYTF
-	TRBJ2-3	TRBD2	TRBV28	TGTGCCAGTCATTCTAGCGGGGGGCCCACAGATACGCAGTATTTT	CASHSSGGPTDTQYF
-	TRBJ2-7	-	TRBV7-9	TGTGCCAGCAGCTTAGGACACCTGTCGTACGAGCAGTACTTC	CASSLGHLSYEQYF
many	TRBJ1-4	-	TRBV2	TGTGCCAGCAGTCGTGCTGGTTCGGAAAAACTGTTTTTT	CASSRAGSEKLFF
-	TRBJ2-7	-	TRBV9	TGTGCCAGCAGCGTAGCGGAGGGCACCTACGAGCAGTACTTC	CASSVAEGTYEQYF
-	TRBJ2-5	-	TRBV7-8	TGTGCCAGCAGCCGGTTCTGGGAGTGGGAGACCCAGTACTTC	CASSRFWEWETQYF
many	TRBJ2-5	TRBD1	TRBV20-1	TGCAGTGTTGGGACAGAGGATTCCCAAGAGACCCAGTACTTC	CSVGTEDSQETQYF
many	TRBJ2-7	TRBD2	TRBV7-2	TGTGCCAGCAGCTTAGTAGGTAGCGGGTCCTACGAGCAGTACTTC	CASSLVGSGSYEQYF
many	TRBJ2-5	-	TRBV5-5	TGTGCCAGCAGGAGGGTCTCGCCGAGCCAAGAGACCCAGTACTTC	CASRRVSPSQETQYF
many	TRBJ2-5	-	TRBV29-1	TGCAGCGTTGAAGACCCCGGGGGGACCCAGTACTTC	CSVEDPGGTQYF
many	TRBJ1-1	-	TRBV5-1	TGCGCCAGCAGCGTACAGGGAGTGAACACTGAAGCTTTCTTT	CASSVQGVNTEAFF
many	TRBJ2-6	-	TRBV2	TGTGCCAGCAGCCCTAGCTCTGGGGCCAACGTCCTGACTTTC	CASSPSSGANVLTF
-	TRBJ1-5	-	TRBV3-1	TGTGCCAGCAGCCGAGGGGCCCAGGGGCACCAGCCCCAGCATTTT	CASSRGAQGHQPQHF
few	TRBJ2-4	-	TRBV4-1	TGCGCCAGCAGCCAAGAACGGGTTGGCAAAAACATTCAGTACTTC	CASSQERVGKNIQYF
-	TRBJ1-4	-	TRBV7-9	TGTGCCAGCAGCCCAAGACCGGGACTCTCTGAAAAACTGTTTTTT	CASSPRPGLSEKLFF
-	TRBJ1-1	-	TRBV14	TGTGCCAGCAGCCAAGATGGACACTTCGAAGCTTTCTTT	CASSQDGHFEAFF
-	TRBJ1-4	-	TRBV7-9	TGTGCCAGCAGCTCCCACCGGGGGGAAGGGAGTGAAAAACTGTTTTTT	CASSSHRGEGSEKLFF
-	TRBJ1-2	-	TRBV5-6	TGTGCCAGCAGCCTGGGGAGGTTTACGAATAGTGGCTACACCTTC	CASSLGRFTNSGYTF
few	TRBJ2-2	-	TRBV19	TGTGCCAGTAGTATAGGCAGGAACACCGGGGAGCTGTTTTTT	CASSIGRNTGELFF